This TCR beta chain originates from a study of blood T cell repertoires in COVID-19. Study background: Samples representing acute and convalescent COVID-19 were sourced from the United States, Italy and Spain. Nucleic acid was either cDNA or gDNA, and it came from T cells, B-cell-depleted T cells, or PBMCs.

Assay used: immunoSEQ multiplex PCR; TCRdb lists only in-frame clones, some missing. The sample consists of some 80,000 clones, 82% of them appearing once. From germline, CDR1 is LGHDT and CDR2 YNNKEL (reference sequence). Trimming left V 1 base short and J 7 bases short, with 11 bases between. The CDR3 is made up of 15 amino acids. The sequenced sample was peripheral blood. The rearrangement joins TRBV3-1 (or the pseudogene TRBV3-2) to TRBJ1-6; D is ambiguous. The sequence was collected from an older man with acute or convalescent COVID-19. CDR3 nucleotides: TGTGCCAGCAGCCAAGGTAGCTCAAGGAATTCACCCCTCCACTTT. The encoded protein is CASSQGSSRNSPLHF.